The clone carrying this T cell receptor beta chain was detected ten times or more. As yet, its antigen is unknown. TCRdb processed the RT-PCR reads anew with MiXCR; each CDR3 protein has one entry. The sample has about 570,000 distinct CDR3 sequences; about 10% are singletons. These data come from a study of response to subunit inactivated influenza vaccine. Findings of the study overall: The authors suggested that every seasonal influenza vaccination recruits few new T cells.

Deletions cut 0 bases from V and 1 base from J, with 9 bases between. CDR1 and CDR2 from the germline V gene are SQVTM and ANQGSEA. This CDR3 has 14 amino acids. The sample was also linked to a second study, of T cells expressing NK-cell markers. In that study: The cDNA for TCR beta came from 5'RACE template switching with UMIs. The study drew TCR beta repertoires from sorted CD3+CD56+NKG2C+, CD3+CD56+NKG2C- and CD3+CD56-NKG2C+ T cells. The contribution of dominant NKG2C+ clonotypes to CD8+ T cells in five to seven donors was roughly 1.0-7.5%. These same clonotypes (in four donors) also led the CD3+CD56-NKG2C+ fraction.

The rearrangement joins TRBV29-1 to TRBJ2-5; D is unclear. The clonotype originates from a man aged 45-65 years who received an inactivated influenza vaccine. Sequencing was performed on PBMCs from blood, taken on the day of vaccination. Written as DNA, the CDR3 is TGCAGCGTTGAAGATCCTTGGGGCCAAGAGACCCAGTACTTC. Residues: CSVEDPWGQETQYF.